This T cell receptor beta chain was sequenced during a study of T cells in Graves' hyperthyroidism and ophthalmopathy. Whole-study results and caveats: In simple terms, a model built on 13 V-J features told ophthalmopathy apart from stable hyperthyroidism. Blood samples included most of the expanded thyroid clonotypes exceeding 0.001.

This clonotype has a count of ten or more. Its target is unknown. TCR beta CDR3 region amplification was performed from RNA transcripts. With the HTBI primer set, the TCR CDR3 went through a first round of RT-PCR. TCRdb used MiXCR to reprocess the multiplex PCR reads, holding one entry per CDR3 protein. The sample shows hundreds of thousands of distinct CDR3 sequences, roughly a quarter of them seen only once. The V gene end was trimmed by 8 bases and the J gene end by 4 bases; junction bases not matched to a gene: 3. The CDR3 loop spans 14 amino acids. Germline V gives CDR1 MNHNS, CDR2 SASEGT. This clonotype originated in a woman in her 30s with Graves' ophthalmopathy. The sample taken for sequencing was blood. This chain uses TRBV6-1 with TRBJ2-2; 11 bases agree with TRBD2. In DNA, the CDR3 is TGTGCCAGCCTCCTAGCGGGGGGCACCGGGGAGCTGTTTTTT. Amino acids: CASLLAGGTGELFF.